These T cell receptor beta chains were read from a single sample in a study of cytomegalovirus exposure and HLA in healthy donors. Sequenced by immunoSEQ multiplex PCR; TCRdb stores in-frame clones only, minus some. Here the sample spans 150,000 to 200,000 clones, 75% to 85% being singletons. The sample consisted of PBMCs. The receptor set was obtained from a woman between 25 and 40 years old in good health and CMV-seronegative. Both conserved end residues are part of each CDR3. The order of the fields is CDR3 DNA, CDR3 protein, clone size, J gene, V gene, CDR3 length, D gene. The D gene is left open where the match is weak. Rows may omit the clone size; those that give it use once, few, many or a size class.

cdr3_nt: TGTGCCAGCAGCTACTTCGGCAATGAGCAGTTCTTC; cdr3_aa: CASSYFGNEQFF; clone_size: once; j_call: TRBJ2-1; v_call: TRBV5-6; cdr3_length: 12; d_call: .
cdr3_nt: TGTGCCAGCAGTGGTCCGGGACAGGGTGTGTACGAGCAGTACTTC; cdr3_aa: CASSGPGQGVYEQYF; clone_size: .; j_call: TRBJ2-7; v_call: TRBV27; cdr3_length: 15; d_call: TRBD1
cdr3_nt: TGTGCCACCAGCAGAGAGGCTGGACTAGCGGGAGGCAATGAGCAGTTCTTC; cdr3_aa: CATSREAGLAGGNEQFF; clone_size: once; j_call: TRBJ2-1; v_call: TRBV15; cdr3_length: 17; d_call: TRBD2
cdr3_nt: TGTGCCAGCAAGTCCAGGGGCTTGTCATCCTTGACAGATACGCAGTATTTT; cdr3_aa: CASKSRGLSSLTDTQYF; clone_size: .; j_call: TRBJ2-3; v_call: TRBV2; cdr3_length: 17; d_call: .
cdr3_nt: TGTGCCAGCAGTTCAGGGGGCCCTCTACGGACTGAAGCTTTCTTT; cdr3_aa: CASSSGGPLRTEAFF; clone_size: .; j_call: TRBJ1-1; v_call: TRBV28; cdr3_length: 15; d_call: TRBD1
cdr3_nt: TGTGCCAGCAGTTACTGGGTCGGGGGTGGAAACACCATATATTTT; cdr3_aa: CASSYWVGGGNTIYF; clone_size: .; j_call: TRBJ1-3; v_call: TRBV28; cdr3_length: 15; d_call: .
cdr3_nt: TGCAGCTGCCGAGGGCCTATCCAAGAGACCCAGTACTTC; cdr3_aa: CSCRGPIQETQYF; clone_size: .; j_call: TRBJ2-5; v_call: TRBV29-1; cdr3_length: 13; d_call: .
cdr3_nt: TGTGCCAGCAGCTTAGGCCGGGGCAGGGGATACACTGAAGCTTTCTTT; cdr3_aa: CASSLGRGRGYTEAFF; clone_size: few; j_call: TRBJ1-1; v_call: TRBV7-9; cdr3_length: 16; d_call: .
cdr3_nt: TGTGCCAGCAGAAGAGACACCTCTGGAAACACCATATATTTT; cdr3_aa: CASRRDTSGNTIYF; clone_size: .; j_call: TRBJ1-3; v_call: TRBV28; cdr3_length: 14; d_call: .
cdr3_nt: TGCAGTGCCGTTCCTAATTCGGCAGATACGCAGTATTTT; cdr3_aa: CSAVPNSADTQYF; clone_size: .; j_call: TRBJ2-3; v_call: TRBV29-1; cdr3_length: 13; d_call: .
cdr3_nt: TGTGCCAGCAGCTCTAGCCAAGAGACCCAGTACTTC; cdr3_aa: CASSSSQETQYF; clone_size: once; j_call: TRBJ2-5; v_call: TRBV9; cdr3_length: 12; d_call: .
cdr3_nt: TGTGCCAGCAGCTCCCAGGGTAGCGGGAGGGTCGAGCAGTACTTC; cdr3_aa: CASSSQGSGRVEQYF; clone_size: .; j_call: TRBJ2-7; v_call: TRBV7-2; cdr3_length: 15; d_call: TRBD2
cdr3_nt: TGTGCCAGCAGCTTCCGCGGGAGGGACGCCAATGAGCAGTTCTTC; cdr3_aa: CASSFRGRDANEQFF; clone_size: .; j_call: TRBJ2-1; v_call: TRBV11-2; cdr3_length: 15; d_call: TRBD2
cdr3_nt: TGTTCCAGCAGCCAGTCAGGGGGTTTCACTGAAGCTTTCTTT; cdr3_aa: CSSSQSGGFTEAFF; clone_size: .; j_call: TRBJ1-1; v_call: TRBV7-9; cdr3_length: 14; d_call: TRBD1
cdr3_nt: TGTGCCAGCAGCGTTTACACAGGGGGCCGTCAAGAGACCCAGTACTTC; cdr3_aa: CASSVYTGGRQETQYF; clone_size: .; j_call: TRBJ2-5; v_call: TRBV5-6; cdr3_length: 16; d_call: TRBD1
cdr3_nt: TGCGCCAGCAGCATAGGACAGCTCGGCGAGACCCAGTACTTC; cdr3_aa: CASSIGQLGETQYF; clone_size: .; j_call: TRBJ2-5; v_call: TRBV5-1; cdr3_length: 14; d_call: .
cdr3_nt: TGTGCCAGCAGTGAATTCCAGGGGCCTCAAGAGACCCAGTACTTC; cdr3_aa: CASSEFQGPQETQYF; clone_size: .; j_call: TRBJ2-5; v_call: TRBV25-1; cdr3_length: 15; d_call: .
cdr3_nt: TGTGCCAGCAGTTTGTCCGGGACTAGCGGAAGCACAGATACGCAGTATTTT; cdr3_aa: CASSLSGTSGSTDTQYF; clone_size: .; j_call: TRBJ2-3; v_call: TRBV28; cdr3_length: 17; d_call: TRBD2
cdr3_nt: TGTGCCAGCAGCCCCCCGGGGTTTGGTCAGCCCCAGCATTTT; cdr3_aa: CASSPPGFGQPQHF; clone_size: few; j_call: TRBJ1-5; v_call: TRBV28; cdr3_length: 14; d_call: .
cdr3_nt: TGTGCCAGCAGCAAACGGACAGGGGGAGGTATAGACATTCAGTACTTC; cdr3_aa: CASSKRTGGGIDIQYF; clone_size: few; j_call: TRBJ2-4; v_call: TRBV7-9; cdr3_length: 16; d_call: TRBD1
cdr3_nt: TGTGCCAGCAGTTCCCCGGGACTAGCGGGAGGCGAGCAGTTCTTC; cdr3_aa: CASSSPGLAGGEQFF; clone_size: .; j_call: TRBJ2-1; v_call: TRBV28; cdr3_length: 15; d_call: TRBD2
cdr3_nt: TGTGCCAGCAGCCCGCCAGGGGGCGGCTACGAGCAGTACTTC; cdr3_aa: CASSPPGGGYEQYF; clone_size: .; j_call: TRBJ2-7; v_call: TRBV6-5; cdr3_length: 14; d_call: TRBD1
cdr3_nt: TGTGCCAGCAGCTTTTTCCAGGGGGCGGGGGAGCAGTACTTC; cdr3_aa: CASSFFQGAGEQYF; clone_size: .; j_call: TRBJ2-7; v_call: TRBV11-2; cdr3_length: 14; d_call: TRBD1
cdr3_nt: TGCGCCAGCAGCCAGAGCCCCGGACAGAGAAATAATTCACCCCTCCACTTT; cdr3_aa: CASSQSPGQRNNSPLHF; clone_size: few; j_call: TRBJ1-6; v_call: TRBV4-1; cdr3_length: 17; d_call: .